This TCR beta chain was obtained from a study of lymphopenia after photon versus proton radiotherapy. Germline V CDR1 and CDR2: MNHEY, SVGAGI. This CDR3 spans 14 amino acids. V was cut by 8 bases and J by 8 bases, with 18 bases left in between. Broader study findings: Larger post-nadir TCR diversity loss correlated inversely with survival in deceased patients. Proton therapy kept repertoires fairly stable, unlike photons, which gained effector/memory cells. Oligoclonal CD8+ Temra expansion after nadir drove photon patients' diversity drop. Only patients who died were analyzed for survival; proton advantage is unproven.

Only in-frame clones appear in the TCRdb table, and some are missing; sequencing was by immunoSEQ multiplex PCR. The sample yields tens of thousands of clones, roughly 92% seen once. On this clone: Its antigen is undetermined.

The receptor comes from a man in his fifties or sixties with cholangiocarcinoma. Here the sequenced sample was peripheral blood, taken from a patient treated with photon-based radiotherapy. The chain uses TRBV6-5 and TRBJ1-4; tentatively, D is TRBD1 (5 bases). CDR3 coding DNA: TGTGCCAGCGGGACGGGCCGAATGGGGGAAAAACTGTTTTTT. Its protein product is CASGTGRMGEKLFF.